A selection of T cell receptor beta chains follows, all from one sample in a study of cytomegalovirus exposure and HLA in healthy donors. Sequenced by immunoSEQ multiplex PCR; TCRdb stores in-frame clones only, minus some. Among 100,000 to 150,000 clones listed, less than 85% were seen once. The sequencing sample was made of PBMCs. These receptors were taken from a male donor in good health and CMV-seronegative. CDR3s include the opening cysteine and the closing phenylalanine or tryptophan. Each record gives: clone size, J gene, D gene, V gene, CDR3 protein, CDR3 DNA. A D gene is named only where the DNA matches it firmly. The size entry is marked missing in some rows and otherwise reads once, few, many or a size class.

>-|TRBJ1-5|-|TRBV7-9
CSSSTVGGGNQPQHF
TGTTCCAGCAGCACGGTCGGGGGTGGCAATCAGCCCCAGCATTTT
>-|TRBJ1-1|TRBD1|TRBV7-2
CASKAYRGQAEAFF
TGTGCCAGCAAGGCATACAGGGGGCAGGCTGAAGCTTTCTTT
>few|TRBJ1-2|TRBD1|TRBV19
CASSPTGDRDGYTF
TGTGCCAGTAGTCCCACAGGGGATAGAGATGGCTACACCTTC
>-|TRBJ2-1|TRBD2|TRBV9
CASSPRLAGGPHEQFF
TGTGCCAGCAGCCCTAGACTAGCGGGAGGGCCGCATGAGCAGTTCTTC
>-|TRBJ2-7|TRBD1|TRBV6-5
CASSRGGRTYEQYF
TGTGCCAGCAGTCGAGGGGGCAGGACCTACGAGCAGTACTTC
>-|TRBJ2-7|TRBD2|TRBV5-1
CASSPTSGRNHDEQYF
TGCGCCAGCAGCCCTACTAGCGGGAGGAACCACGACGAGCAGTACTTC
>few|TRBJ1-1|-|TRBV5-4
CASSRTENTEAFF
TGTGCCAGCAGCCGGACAGAGAACACTGAAGCTTTCTTT
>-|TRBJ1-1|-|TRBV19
CASSMRQRLRGNTEAFF
TGTGCCAGTAGTATGCGCCAACGTCTACGGGGGAACACTGAAGCTTTCTTT
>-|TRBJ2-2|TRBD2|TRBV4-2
CASSQLAGGDTGELFF
TGTGCCAGCAGCCAACTAGCGGGGGGTGACACCGGGGAGCTGTTTTTT
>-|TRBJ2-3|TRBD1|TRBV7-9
CASSLGQGRAYADTQYF
TGTGCCAGCAGCTTAGGACAGGGGCGAGCGTATGCAGATACGCAGTATTTT
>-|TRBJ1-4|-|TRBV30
CAWSARLTGLNEKLFF
TGTGCCTGGAGCGCTCGGCTGACGGGGTTGAATGAAAAACTGTTTTTT
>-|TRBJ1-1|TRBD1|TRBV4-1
CASSTQGQGTEAFF
TGCGCCAGCAGCACACAGGGGCAGGGCACTGAAGCTTTCTTT
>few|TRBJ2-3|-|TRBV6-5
CASSLASTDTQYF
TGTGCCAGCAGTTTGGCTAGCACAGATACGCAGTATTTT
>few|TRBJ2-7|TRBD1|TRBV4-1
CASSQAGQANLYEQYF
TGCGCCAGCAGCCAAGCCGGACAGGCGAATCTCTACGAGCAGTACTTC
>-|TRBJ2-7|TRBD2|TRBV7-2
CASSEGLAGGRNEQYF
TGTGCCAGCAGCGAGGGACTAGCGGGAGGGAGGAACGAGCAGTACTTC
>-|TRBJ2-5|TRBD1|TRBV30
CASDRLGTQYF
TGTGCCTCGGACAGGTTGGGGACCCAGTACTTC
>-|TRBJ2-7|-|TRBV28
CASSRREQYF
TGTGCCAGCAGCCGGAGGGAGCAGTACTTC
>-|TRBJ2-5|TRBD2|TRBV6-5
CAAQGLAGVKTQYF
TGTGCCGCCCAGGGGCTAGCGGGAGTAAAGACCCAGTACTTC
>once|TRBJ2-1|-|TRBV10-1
CASSEFAGSYNEQFF
TGCGCCAGCAGTGAGTTCGCAGGGTCCTACAATGAGCAGTTCTTC
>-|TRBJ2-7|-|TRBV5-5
CASSSTQGTYDGQYF
TGTGCCAGCAGCTCAACACAGGGAACGTACGACGGGCAGTACTTC
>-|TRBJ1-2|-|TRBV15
CATSITGLNYGYTF
TGTGCCACCAGCATAACAGGGTTGAACTATGGCTACACCTTC
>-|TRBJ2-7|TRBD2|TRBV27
CASSPRLAVSSYEQYF
TGTGCCAGCAGTCCCAGACTAGCGGTAAGCTCCTACGAGCAGTACTTC
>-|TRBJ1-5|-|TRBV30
CAWNQGLEQPQHF
TGTGCCTGGAACCAGGGCCTTGAACAGCCCCAGCATTTT
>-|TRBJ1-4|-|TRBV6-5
CASSLNRDTYEKLFF
TGTGCCAGCAGTCTAAACCGGGACACTTATGAAAAACTGTTTTTT
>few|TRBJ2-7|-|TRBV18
CASSPPGAAASSYEQYF
TGTGCCAGCTCACCACCAGGAGCGGCGGCGAGCTCCTACGAGCAGTACTTC
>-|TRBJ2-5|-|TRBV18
CASSPGGGRRETQYF
TGTGCCAGCTCACCAGGAGGTGGCAGACGAGAGACCCAGTACTTC
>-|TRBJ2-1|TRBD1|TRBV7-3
CASSGSTGAYNEQFF
TGTGCCAGCAGCGGCTCGACAGGGGCGTACAATGAGCAGTTCTTC
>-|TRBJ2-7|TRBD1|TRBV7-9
CASSPGTAPYEQYF
TGTGCCAGCAGCCCAGGGACAGCTCCCTACGAGCAGTACTTC
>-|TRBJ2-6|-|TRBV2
CASSVPSGANGLTF
TGTGCCAGCAGTGTCCCCTCTGGGGCCAACGGCCTGACTTTC
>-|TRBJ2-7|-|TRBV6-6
CASSYVDSEQYF
TGTGCCAGCAGCTACGTAGACAGCGAGCAGTACTTC
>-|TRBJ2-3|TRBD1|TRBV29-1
CSVGQGADTQYF
TGCAGCGTCGGACAGGGGGCAGATACGCAGTATTTT
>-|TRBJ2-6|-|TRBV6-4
CASSPGYGANGLTF
TGTGCCAGCAGCCCAGGGTATGGGGCCAACGGCCTGACTTTC
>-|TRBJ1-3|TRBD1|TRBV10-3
CAISGQGGSGNTIYF
TGTGCCATCAGTGGACAGGGAGGCTCTGGAAACACCATATATTTT
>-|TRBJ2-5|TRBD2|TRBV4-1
CASSQVLRGRAGETQYF
TGCGCCAGCAGCCAGGTCCTCAGAGGGAGGGCAGGGGAGACCCAGTACTTC
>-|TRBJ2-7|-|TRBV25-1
CASSEYGGNEQYF
TGTGCCAGCAGTGAATATGGCGGAAACGAGCAGTACTTC
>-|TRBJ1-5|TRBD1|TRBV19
CASSMDRDNQPQHF
TGTGCCAGTAGTATGGACAGGGACAATCAGCCCCAGCATTTT
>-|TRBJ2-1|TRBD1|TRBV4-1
CASSRQGAYNEQFF
TGCGCCAGCAGCCGACAGGGCGCCTACAATGAGCAGTTCTTC
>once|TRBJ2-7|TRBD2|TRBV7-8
CASSFKRTSGYEQYF
TGTGCCAGCAGCTTCAAGCGGACTAGCGGTTACGAGCAGTACTTC
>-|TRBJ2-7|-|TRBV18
CASSPRQPYEQYF
TGTGCCAGCTCACCAAGACAGCCCTACGAGCAGTACTTC
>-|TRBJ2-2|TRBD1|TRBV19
CASRDRGDTGELFF
TGTGCCAGCCGGGACAGGGGAGACACCGGGGAGCTGTTTTTT